These T cell receptor beta chains were read from a single sample in a study of CD8 T cells in Susac syndrome. TCRdb independently ran MiXCR on the immunoSEQ multiplex PCR reads; one entry per CDR3 protein. Among some 180,000 distinct CDR3 sequences listed, around 94% were seen once. The sequenced sample consisted of CD4+ T cells from PBMCs. Receptors originate from a human donor with Susac syndrome. Each CDR3 is given with its conserved first and last residue. A D gene is named only where the DNA matches it firmly. Clone sizes are given selectively: once, few, many, or a class where the clone is expanded.

TGTGCCAGCTCACCTCGGGGAGCGGGCGGCCACGAGCAGTACTTC	CASSPRGAGGHEQYF	TRBV18	TRBJ2-7	NA	NA
TGCGCCAGCAGCCAAGATGGTAGGGGCACGAACAATGAGCAGTTCTTC	CASSQDGRGTNNEQFF	TRBV4-3	TRBJ2-1	NA	NA
TGTGCCAGTACCACTCGGGCGGGGGTTTATGAGCAGTTCTTC	CASTTRAGVYEQFF	TRBV19	TRBJ2-1	TRBD2	NA
TGCAGTGCTAGAGATCGAGTAGCGGGAGGCCCGAACACCGGGGAGCTGTTTTTT	CSARDRVAGGPNTGELFF	TRBV20-1	TRBJ2-2	TRBD2	NA
TGCGCCAGCAGTCGGGACACCGGTCGCAATCAGCCCCAGCATTTT	CASSRDTGRNQPQHF	TRBV5-1	TRBJ1-5	NA	NA
TGTGCCAGCAGCTACCGGGACTATCGGTACCAAGAGACCCAGTACTTC	CASSYRDYRYQETQYF	TRBV13	TRBJ2-5	TRBD2	NA
TGCAGTTCCGGGCCGGGTTCTGGAGAAAAACTGTTTTTT	CSSGPGSGEKLFF	TRBV20-1	TRBJ1-4	NA	NA
TGTGCCTGGAGTGGGACGGATACTAACTATGGCTACACCTTC	CAWSGTDTNYGYTF	TRBV30	TRBJ1-2	NA	NA
TGTGCCAGCAGTTACTCTCGGCGGGGGGGCCCTAACTACGAGCAGTACTTC	CASSYSRRGGPNYEQYF	TRBV6-5	TRBJ2-7	TRBD2	NA
TGTGCCAGCAGCGTAGGTAGCCGTCAGAACACCGGGGAGCTGTTTTTT	CASSVGSRQNTGELFF	TRBV9	TRBJ2-2	NA	NA
TGTGCCTGGAGTGTACCCGGGAGGATCGACGAGCAGTACTTC	CAWSVPGRIDEQYF	TRBV30	TRBJ2-7	TRBD2	NA
TGTGCCAGCTGGGGGTACACTGAAGCTTTCTTT	CASWGYTEAFF	TRBV6-5	TRBJ1-1	NA	NA
TGCGCCAGCAGCTTGGCTGGTGGAACGCACGAGCAGTACTTC	CASSLAGGTHEQYF	TRBV5-1	TRBJ2-7	NA	NA
TGTGCCTGGAGTGGACGCTCGAGCTCCTACAATGAGCAGTTCTTC	CAWSGRSSSYNEQFF	TRBV30	TRBJ2-1	NA	NA
TGTGCCAGCACTCCGGGACCCCAAAAGGGCTATGGCTACACCTTC	CASTPGPQKGYGYTF	TRBV12-3/TRBV12-4	TRBJ1-2	NA	NA
TGCAGTGCTAGAGAGGGACAGCCAACGGAGTACTTC	CSAREGQPTEYF	TRBV20-1	TRBJ2-5	TRBD1	NA
TGTGCCAGCACCGCGGGAGCCTCGGGTGAGACCCAGTACTTC	CASTAGASGETQYF	TRBV7-8	TRBJ2-5	TRBD2	NA
TGTGCCTGGAGGGGACCCGACAGGGGAGCTCGCTATGGCTACACCTTC	CAWRGPDRGARYGYTF	TRBV30	TRBJ1-2	TRBD1	NA
TGTGCCAGCAGCTGGGGGGGGATTGAGGTGAACACTGAAGCTTTCTTT	CASSWGGIEVNTEAFF	TRBV7-2	TRBJ1-1	NA	NA
TGTGCCAGTAGTAGGGACGGAAAGCGATATAGCAATCAGCCCCAGCATTTT	CASSRDGKRYSNQPQHF	TRBV19	TRBJ1-5	NA	NA
TGTGCCACCAGTAGTGGCGGCACAGATACGCAGTATTTT	CATSSGGTDTQYF	TRBV24-1	TRBJ2-3	NA	NA
TGCAGTGCTTCCCTAGGACTCCCAGATACGCAGTATTTT	CSASLGLPDTQYF	TRBV20-1	TRBJ2-3	NA	NA
TGCAGTGCTAGAGATTCGGGACAGGGGAGGCAAGAGACCCAGTACTTC	CSARDSGQGRQETQYF	TRBV20-1	TRBJ2-5	TRBD1	NA
TGTGCCAGCAGTGAATATATTGGGGCAGGGGGTTTTGGCGCAGATACGCAGTATTTT	CASSEYIGAGGFGADTQYF	TRBV25-1	TRBJ2-3	TRBD1	NA
TGCGCCAGCAGCAAGACGGGACAGGACTCCTACGAGCAGTACTTC	CASSKTGQDSYEQYF	TRBV5-1	TRBJ2-7	TRBD1	NA
TGTGCCAGCAGCGGCGGACTAGCGCAGTACTTC	CASSGGLAQYF	TRBV5-6	TRBJ2-7	TRBD2	NA
TGCAGTGCTAGAGGCCGAAATCTCTACGAGCAGTACTTC	CSARGRNLYEQYF	TRBV20-1	TRBJ2-7	NA	NA
TGTGCCAGCAGTGAATCGGGCAGGGCTACGGAGTACTTC	CASSESGRATEYF	TRBV25-1	TRBJ2-7	NA	NA
TGCGCCAGCAGCTTGACCCCCTTTTATGAGAGCTACGAGCAGTACTTC	CASSLTPFYESYEQYF	TRBV5-1	TRBJ2-7	NA	NA
TGTGCCAGCAGTAGGGGACCCCAGATAACTGAAGCTTTCTTT	CASSRGPQITEAFF	TRBV12-3/TRBV12-4	TRBJ1-1	NA	NA
TGCGCCAGCAGCCAAGAACTAGCGGGAGCCCCTGGGGGAGATACGCAGTATTTT	CASSQELAGAPGGDTQYF	TRBV4-3	TRBJ2-3	TRBD2	NA
TGCGCCAGCAGCTTGGTGACAGGGGAATACAATGAGCAGTTCTTC	CASSLVTGEYNEQFF	TRBV5-1	TRBJ2-1	TRBD1	NA
TGTGCCAGCAGAGGGGGACAGGGGGATGGCTACACCTTC	CASRGGQGDGYTF	TRBV2	TRBJ1-2	TRBD1	NA
TGCAGCGTGAGGGGTTCCACCTACGAGCAGTACTTC	CSVRGSTYEQYF	TRBV29-1	TRBJ2-7	NA	NA
TGTGCCAGCAGTTACATCCGCCAGCGGGGTCTGGGCGAGCAGTACTTC	CASSYIRQRGLGEQYF	TRBV6-2/TRBV6-3	TRBJ2-7	TRBD2	NA
TGTGCCATCACACCAGATCTCAATCAGCCCCAGCATTTT	CAITPDLNQPQHF	TRBV10-3	TRBJ1-5	NA	NA
TGTGCCAGCTCGGAGCGGGAGGGTTACGAGCAGTACTTC	CASSEREGYEQYF	TRBV4-2	TRBJ2-7	TRBD2	few
TGTGCCACCAGCAGAGTTGGGCGAGGGGCAGATACGCAGTATTTT	CATSRVGRGADTQYF	TRBV15	TRBJ2-3	NA	NA
TGCGCCAGCAGCAAAGGACAGACCTACGAGCAGTACTTC	CASSKGQTYEQYF	TRBV5-1	TRBJ2-7	NA	once
TGTGCCAGCAGCCAGGCGGGATTTTTCGTTGAAGCTTTCTTT	CASSQAGFFVEAFF	TRBV7-2	TRBJ1-1	NA	NA
TGTGCCAGCAGCTTATCGATAGGGGACAATCAGCCCCAGCATTTT	CASSLSIGDNQPQHF	TRBV7-2	TRBJ1-5	NA	NA